This T cell receptor (beta chain) was identified during a study of blood T cell repertoires in COVID-19. Background on the study: Nucleic acid was either cDNA or gDNA, and it came from T cells, B-cell-depleted T cells, or PBMCs.

This CDR3 has 15 amino acids. V lost 3 bases, J lost 7 bases, and 18 bases lay in between. Germline values: CDR1 SGHTA, CDR2 FQGTGA. The authors' processing: From reference gene primer amplification, estimates of nucleated cell counts were derived. Assay: immunoSEQ multiplex PCR; the TCRdb copy retains only in-frame clones and omits some. V and J calls and clone size are as listed in that table; D and trimming were resolved from the DNA. The sample includes about 140,000 clones, 70% to 80% of them seen just once. This chain links TRBV7-3 with TRBJ1-2; D ambiguous. Material for sequencing was peripheral blood. This clonotype originated in a man between 60 and 75 years old who had recovered from COVID-19. The CDR3 protein is CASSLGQSNTGGYTF. The CDR3 DNA follows: TGTGCCAGCAGCTTGGGTCAGAGTAACACGGGTGGCTACACCTTC.